This note documents a single T cell receptor (beta chain) sequence. Given a much more abundant clone one base away, this may be a read error. The entry originates in a study of kidney transplant recipient with SARS-CoV-2 infection. TCRdb called the reads again in MiXCR, with one record for every CDR3 protein. The data contain approximately 250,000 distinct CDR3 sequences, 29% of them seen just once; the ten biggest clones take up under 9.5%. The V and J ends lost 5 bases and 7 bases respectively, with 26 bases between them. CDR3 length: 17 residues. Germline values: CDR1 SGHVS, CDR2 FNYEAQ. The sequence came from a male patient in his 30s who had COVID-19 and was a kidney transplant recipient. Some of these T cells may belong to the graft donor. The J gene is TRBJ1-2, the V gene TRBV7-6; D is undetermined. Here the sequenced sample was a blood sample, taken at baseline and on roughly day 120 from a kidney transplant recipient. In nucleotides, the CDR3 is TGTGCCAGCAGCAAAGTGGCTGAATCTCGAAAGACCTGTGGCTACACCTTC. The encoded protein is CASSKVAESRKTCGYTF.